These 24 T cell receptor beta chains were all obtained from the same sample, sequenced in a study of blood T cell repertoires in COVID-19. The protocol was immunoSEQ multiplex PCR, while the TCRdb copy is restricted to in-frame clones and leaves out a portion. The repertoire holds about 120,000 clones, with about four fifths as singletons. Material for sequencing was peripheral blood. The receptors shown here come from a man aged 70 or older with acute or convalescent COVID-19.

V is TRBV7-2 and J is TRBJ2-5; D not certain. This CDR3 spans 15 amino acids. Germline V gene lookup returns CDR1 SGHTA and CDR2 FQGNSA. The V end lost 1 base, the J end lost 3 bases, and 12 bases lay between the germline ends. CDR3 in amino acids: CASSLGLKEKETQYF. The CDR3 DNA reads TGTGCCAGCAGCTTAGGGTTGAAGGAGAAAGAGACCCAGTACTTC.

The V gene is TRBV3-1 (or the pseudogene TRBV3-2), the J gene TRBJ2-7; the D gene is possibly TRBD1 (5 bases). Trimming pared 3 bases from V and 3 bases from J, leaving 12 bases between. Germline V gene sequence: CDR1 LGHDT, CDR2 YNNKEL (reference sequence). The CDR3 sequence is 14 residues long. The CDR3 DNA reads TGTGCCAGCAGCCACACAGGTTTGGGCTACGAGCAGTACTTC. This codes for CASSHTGLGYEQYF.

The chain couples TRBV28 to TRBJ2-2, with 7 nucleotides matching TRBD1. The trim removed 6 bases at V and 0 bases at J, leaving 10 bases unmatched. From germline, CDR1 is MDHEN and CDR2 SYDVKM. CDR3 length: 17 residues. This CDR3 reads CASSSSGQASNTGELFF. DNA for the CDR3: TGTGCCAGCAGCTCTAGTGGACAGGCCTCGAACACCGGGGAGCTGTTTTTT.

This clone has a handful of counts. Other nucleotide sequences in the sample specify the same CDR3. This chain joins TRBV4-1 and TRBJ1-2, with TRBD1 identical over 9 bases. This CDR3 spans 15 amino acids. Unmatched junction bases numbered 3, after V lost 0 bases and J lost 4 bases. Germline V CDR1 and CDR2: MGHRA, YSYEKL. The CDR3 loop reads CASSQEGQGPYGYTF. The CDR3, as DNA: TGCGCCAGCAGCCAAGAGGGACAGGGTCCCTATGGCTACACCTTC.

V usage is TRBV5-6 and J usage is TRBJ1-5, with 8 bases identical to TRBD1. CDR3 length: 14 residues. Germline lookup yields CDR1 SGHDT and CDR2 YYEEEE. The J segment lost 5 bases and the V segment lost 2 bases, leaving 3 bases of the junction unmatched. This CDR3 is CASSFHRGYQPQHF. As DNA, the CDR3 is TGTGCCAGCAGCTTTCACAGGGGGTATCAGCCCCAGCATTTT.

The genes are TRBV19 and TRBJ1-1; 8 bases match TRBD1. CDR3 length: 13 residues. Looked up from germline, CDR1 is LNHDA and CDR2 is SQIVND (reference sequence). The ends lost 6 bases at V and 6 bases at J; junction bases unmatched: 6. CDR3 nucleotides: TGTGCCAGTAGCTTAGACAGGGGCGCTGAAGCTTTCTTT. Translating it yields CASSLDRGAEAFF.

The chain joins TRBV18 to TRBJ1-2; D remains ambiguous. The CDR3 runs 14 residues. V dropped 3 bases and J dropped 5 bases, with 13 bases sitting between them. Germline assignment: CDR1 KGHSH and CDR2 LQKENI. In DNA, the CDR3 is TGTGCCAGCTCACCGGCGGGGAGCCGGTATGGCTACACCTTC. This encodes CASSPAGSRYGYTF.

This clone was detected only once. V gene TRBV18 combines with J gene TRBJ2-2; TRBD1 matches at 9 bases. The V gene's germline CDR1 is KGHSH and CDR2 LQKENI. CDR3 length: 14 residues. V was clipped by 4 bases and J by 6 bases; unmatched bases: 3. The CDR3 sequence: CASSQDRGAGELFF. The CDR3, as DNA: TGTGCCAGCTCACAGGACAGGGGAGCCGGGGAGCTGTTTTTT.

The rearrangement joins TRBV6-2 or TRBV6-3 to TRBJ2-2; D may be TRBD2 (6 bases). CDR3 length equals 15 residues. V lost 4 bases, J lost 2 bases, and 11 bases lay in between. The germline V gene has CDR1 MNHEY and CDR2 SVGEGT. The CDR3 spells CASSLGLFNTGELFF. The CDR3 region has the DNA TGTGCCAGCAGTTTGGGACTTTTTAACACCGGGGAGCTGTTTTTT.

The J gene is TRBJ1-3, the V gene TRBV6-2 or TRBV6-3; D may be TRBD1 (6 bases). The CDR3 is 16 amino acids. V was trimmed by 1 base and J by 0 bases, leaving 10 bases between them. Germline V lookup: CDR1 MNHEY, CDR2 SVGEGT. CDR3 DNA: TGTGCCAGCAGTTACTACCAGGGACACTCTGGAAACACCATATATTTT. This gives the protein CASSYYQGHSGNTIYF.

The gene calls are TRBV4-2 and TRBJ1-1; a possible D gene is TRBD1 (5 bases). Trimming took 3 bases from V and 5 from J, leaving 16 bases between them. CDR1 and CDR2 (germline): LGHNA, YNFKEQ. The CDR3 totals 15 residues. In DNA, the CDR3 is TGTGCCAGCAGCCAGAGCCCTATAGGGGCAACTGAAGCTTTCTTT. Its translation is CASSQSPIGATEAFF.

DNA for the CDR3: TGCGCCAGCAGCCACCCGGGACAGCTCTCCTACGAGCAGTACTTC. Encoded protein: CASSHPGQLSYEQYF. The rearrangement uses TRBV4-1 and TRBJ2-7; TRBD1 matches at 7 bases. Germline V lookup: CDR1 MGHRA, CDR2 YSYEKL. This CDR3 has 15 residues. V lost 3 bases, J lost 0 bases, and 5 bases stayed unmatched.

This clone has a count of ten or more. This rearrangement joins TRBV25-1 to TRBJ2-7; 9 bases agree with TRBD1. The CDR3 extends over 15 amino acids. Germline CDR1 reads MGHDK; CDR2 reads SYGVNS. V shed 6 bases, J shed 0 bases, and the junction held 6 bases outside the gene matches. The CDR3 DNA is TGTGCCAGCAGGGGGGGACAGGGCATCTCCTACGAGCAGTACTTC. Residues: CASRGGQGISYEQYF.

The chain combines TRBV12-5 with TRBJ1-6, with a tentative D call TRBD1 (5 bases). Trimming left V 1 base short and J 7 bases short, with 8 bases between. This CDR3 region has 14 residues. The germline V gene encodes CDR1 LGHNT and CDR2 FRNRAP. The CDR3 DNA sequence: TGTGCTAGTGGTTTGGAGGGGAGGAATTCACCCCTCCACTTT. Translated, it gives CASGLEGRNSPLHF.

The chain has TRBV4-3 and TRBJ1-6; D uncertain. The CDR3 runs 12 residues. Trimming stripped 1 base from V and 9 bases from J, with 4 bases between. From germline, CDR1 is LGHNA and CDR2 YSLEER. CDR3 nucleotide sequence: TGCGCCAGCAGCCAAGGGGCTTCACCCCTCCACTTT. It is translated as CASSQGASPLHF.

The genes are TRBV4-3 and TRBJ1-2; 9 bases agree with TRBD1. CDR1 and CDR2 from the germline V gene are LGHNA and YSLEER. The CDR3 runs to 16 residues. V gave up 2 bases and J gave up 3 bases; unmatched junction bases: 7. CDR3 protein: CASSQTPGQGYYGYTF. DNA for the CDR3: TGCGCCAGCAGCCAAACACCAGGACAGGGGTACTATGGCTACACCTTC.

The gene calls are TRBV7-8 and TRBJ2-7; TRBD2 agrees at 7 bases. Trimming removed 1 base from V and 4 bases from J; junction bases left unmatched: 4. The CDR3 totals 14 residues. The germline V gene has CDR1 SGHVS and CDR2 FQNEAQ. CDR3 sequence: CASSLVRGGYEQYF. The CDR3 nucleotides are TGTGCCAGCAGCTTAGTGCGGGGAGGGTACGAGCAGTACTTC.

This rearrangement joins TRBV6-5 to TRBJ1-5; D possibly corresponds to TRBD1 (6 bases). CDR1 is MNHEY, CDR2 SVGAGI, per germline. The CDR3 covers 15 residues. V shed 6 bases and J shed 1 base, with 13 bases lying between them. For the CDR3, the DNA is TGTGCCAGCAGAGAGACGGGACAAAGCAATCAGCCCCAGCATTTT. Protein product: CASRETGQSNQPQHF.

This rearrangement joins TRBV5-1 to TRBJ2-5; TRBD2 agrees at 8 bases. Germline lookup yields CDR1 SGHRS and CDR2 YFSETQ. The CDR3 length is 15 residues. V lost 3 bases to trimming and J lost 4 bases; unmatched junction nucleotides: 8. For the CDR3, the DNA is TGCGCCAGCAGCTCCTTCCCGGGGGGGTTAGAGACCCAGTACTTC. Amino acid sequence: CASSSFPGGLETQYF.

V gene TRBV20-1 combines with J gene TRBJ2-4, with TRBD2 matching over 10 bases. The CDR3 has 14 residues. The germline V gene has CDR1 DFQATT and CDR2 SNEGSKA (reference sequence). V trimming: 3 bases; J trimming: 6 bases; junction bases outside the gene matches: 5. The CDR3 region has the DNA TGCAGTGCTAGTCGGGAGCGGGGGGGAAACATTCAGTACTTC. Protein: CSASRERGGNIQYF.

This chain uses TRBV18 with TRBJ2-7; tentative D call: TRBD2 (7 bases). V dropped 2 bases and J dropped 5 bases, with 16 bases sitting between them. The germline V gene encodes CDR1 KGHSH and CDR2 LQKENI. The CDR3 has 15 amino acids. CDR3 DNA: TGTGCCAGCTCACCAATGGGGGGGGCGAGGAACGAGCAGTACTTC. Encoded protein: CASSPMGGARNEQYF.

This chain links TRBV7-2 with TRBJ1-5; D might be TRBD1 (6 bases). The CDR3 has 13 residues. Trimming removed 5 bases from V and 5 bases from J, with 10 bases in between. CDR1 is SGHTA and CDR2 is FQGNSA in the germline V gene. The CDR3 sequence: CASSMAGDQPQHF. CDR3 DNA sequence: TGTGCCAGCAGCATGGCAGGGGATCAGCCCCAGCATTTT.

V usage is TRBV5-1 and J usage is TRBJ1-1; 11 bases are shared with TRBD1. There are 14 residues in the CDR3. Per germline, CDR1 SGHRS and CDR2 YFSETQ. Trimming removed 4 bases from V and 4 bases from J; junction bases left unmatched: 3. In DNA form, the CDR3 reads TGCGCCAGCAGCCCGGGGACAGGGGGCACTGAAGCTTTCTTT. This encodes CASSPGTGGTEAFF.

This clone was observed once. This chain uses TRBV5-1 with TRBJ2-1, with 8 bases that match TRBD1. The CDR3 consists of 14 residues. Germline V CDR1 and CDR2: SGHRS, YFSETQ. The junction had 6 bases not matched to a gene; V was cut back by 6 bases and J by 4 bases. CDR3 amino acids: CASKRDRNYNEQFF. CDR3 in DNA: TGCGCCAGCAAGAGGGACAGGAATTACAATGAGCAGTTCTTC.